This entry lists 16 T cell receptor beta chains sequenced from one sample in a study of CXCR3-negative and CXCR3-positive naive CD8 T cells. Antigens of these TCRs are unknown. The libraries of TRB cDNA were prepared using 5' RACE with UMI labels. TCRdb re-analyzed the 5' RACE reads; it lists each CDR3 protein once, without DNA. The data show approximately 100,000 distinct CDR3 sequences, and the top ten clones hold 0.35% to 0.4%. Overall study findings and caveats: Comparison of naive cells showed more hydrophobic TRB CDR3s in CXCR3-positive than in CXCR3-negative naive cells.

Sequencing was done on a sample of naive CXCR3+ CD8+ T cells from blood. Regarding subset: CD45RO-CCR7+CD27+CD95- naive CD8+ T cells expressing CXCR3 (TNR3+). The receptors were gathered from a human donor in good health. Some clones in this sample may be carry-over from other donors' samples.

The genes are TRBV19 and TRBJ2-2. Germline values: CDR1 LNHDA, CDR2 SQIVND (reference sequence). The CDR3 contains 13 residues. The CDR3 sequence is CASTYKNTGELFF.

The chain recombines TRBV19 with TRBJ1-1; absent DNA, TCRdb's TRBD1 call cannot be checked. Germline values: CDR1 LNHDA, CDR2 SQIVND (reference sequence). This CDR3 contains 15 residues. CDR3 amino acids: CASSISGGDNTEAFF.

This chain links TRBV5-6 with TRBJ2-1; TCRdb reports TRBD2, a call that lacks DNA to check it against. The CDR3 extends over 12 amino acids. In germline, CDR1 is SGHDT, CDR2 YYEEEE. The CDR3 spells CASSFQAAEQFF. Based on the CDR3 plus reference TRBV5-6 and TRBJ2-1, the full variable domain is DAGVTQSPTHLIKTRGQQVTLRCSPKSGHDTVSWYQQALGQGPQFIFQYYEEEERQRGNFPDRFSGHQFPNYSSELNVNALLLGDSALYLCASSFQAAEQFFGPGTRLTVL.

The chain links TRBV2 to TRBJ2-1. In germline, CDR1 is SNHLY, CDR2 FYNNEI. There are 13 residues in the CDR3. The CDR3 is CASSEAVHSEQFF.

The chain employs TRBV29-1 and TRBJ2-2; TCRdb returns TRBD1, unconfirmable since there is no DNA. Germline V gene lookup returns CDR1 SQVTM and CDR2 ANQGSEA. This CDR3 has 12 residues. Here the CDR3 reads CSVVGGTGELFF.

The V call is TRBV7-7, the J call TRBJ1-3. The CDR3 extends over 18 amino acids. Germline CDR1 SSHAT, CDR2 FNYEAQ (reference sequence). The CDR3 reads CASSPAESLEDSGNTIYF. Variable domain in full (rest from reference TRBV7-7 and TRBJ1-3): GAGVSQSPRYKVTKRGQDVTLRCDPISSHATLYWYQQALGQGPEFLTYFNYEAQPDKSGLPSDRFSAERPEGSISTLTIQRTEQRDSAMYRCASSPAESLEDSGNTIYFGEGSWLTVV.

V and J are TRBV13 and TRBJ2-2; TCRdb's D call, TRBD1, is unchecked because there is no DNA. Germline assignment: CDR1 PRHDT and CDR2 FYEKMQ (reference sequence). This CDR3 has 15 amino acids. The CDR3 protein is CASSPRTDLTGELFF.

This sequence joins TRBV5-1 and TRBJ1-1; TCRdb designates TRBD1, a call that cannot be tested without DNA. The CDR3 spans 15 residues. From germline, CDR1 is SGHRS and CDR2 YFSETQ. The CDR3 reads CASSLWTGANTEAFF.

V gene TRBV29-1 combines with J gene TRBJ2-2; TCRdb gives TRBD1 as the D gene, but with no DNA this cannot be confirmed. From germline, CDR1 is SQVTM and CDR2 ANQGSEA. The CDR3 runs to 16 residues. The CDR3 protein is CSVVDRPYGETGELFF.

The rearrangement uses TRBV20-1 and TRBJ2-7; no DNA is available, so the TRBD2 call from TCRdb remains unchecked. This CDR3 has 16 residues. CDR1 is DFQATT and CDR2 is SNEGSKA in the germline V gene (reference sequence). The CDR3 loop is CNARDQEGASSYEQYF.

V and J are TRBV5-1 and TRBJ2-7; as DNA is missing, the TRBD2 call by TCRdb cannot be tested. This CDR3 has 14 residues. Germline V gene data show CDR1 as SGHRS and CDR2 as YFSETQ. The CDR3 spells CASMGQGGSHEQYF. Looking up the rest from reference TRBV5-1 and TRBJ2-7 gives the full variable domain: KAGVTQTPRYLIKTRGQQVTLSCSPISGHRSVSWYQQTPGQGLQFLFEYFSETQRNKGNFPGRFSGRQFSNSRSEMNVSTLELGDSALYLCASMGQGGSHEQYFGPGTRLTVT.

The V gene is TRBV12-5, the J gene TRBJ2-1. This CDR3 is 12 amino acids long. CDR1 is LGHNT, CDR2 FRNRAP, per germline. The CDR3 region is CASGSGGNEQFF.

The chain links TRBV4-2 to TRBJ2-5; the TRBD1 assignment by TCRdb is unverifiable without DNA. This CDR3 contains 18 residues. The germline gives CDR1 LGHNA, CDR2 YNFKEQ. The CDR3 reads CASSQDLWRGGEEKTQYF.

This chain uses TRBV4-2 with TRBJ2-7; TCRdb's D call of TRBD2 is untestable without DNA. Germline CDR1 is LGHNA and CDR2 is YNFKEQ. The CDR3 runs to 12 residues. This CDR3 is CASRGPSYEQYF.

This chain connects TRBV15 to TRBJ1-1; there is no DNA to check the TCRdb D call of TRBD1. Germline CDR1 LNHNV, CDR2 YYDKDF (reference sequence). The CDR3 extends over 17 amino acids. CDR3 sequence: CATSPLDYTSLDTEAFF.

V usage is TRBV7-9 and J usage is TRBJ2-1; TCRdb proposes TRBD1, but this gene call is untestable without DNA. This CDR3 contains 13 residues. Germline V gene sequence: CDR1 SEHNR, CDR2 FQNEAQ (reference sequence). The CDR3 loop is CASSLGTPGEQFF.